Below are 30 T cell receptor beta chains sequenced from a single sample in a study of radiation and T cells in renal cell carcinoma. Sequenced by immunoSEQ multiplex PCR; TCRdb stores in-frame clones only, minus some. The sample consists of some 150,000 clones, approximately 82% of them appearing once. Time point reported: baseline pretreatment blood. Treatment defined: 15 Gy SBRT to primary tumor, nephrectomy 4 weeks later. Here the sequenced sample was blood, taken from a patient whose treatment included radiotherapy and nephrectomy. The origin of the receptors is a woman between 50 and 59 years old with renal cell carcinoma.

This rearrangement joins TRBV6-6 to TRBJ1-6, with D unclear. This CDR3 is 14 amino acids long. Per germline, CDR1 MNHNY and CDR2 SVGAGI (reference sequence). Trimming took off 2 bases at V and 11 bases at J, with 13 bases between the two ends. The chain's CDR3 is CASSYRPASAPLHF. The CDR3 nucleotides are TGTGCCAGCAGTTACCGACCCGCTAGCGCACCCCTCCACTTT.

This clone has more than one count but fewer than ten. V is TRBV5-1 and J is TRBJ2-7, with 7 bases that match TRBD1. Trimming took 2 bases from V and 3 from J; bases not matched to a gene: 5. Looked up from germline, CDR1 is SGHRS and CDR2 is YFSETQ. CDR3 length equals 14 residues. The chain's CDR3 is CASSFSGQLYEQYF. As DNA, the CDR3 is TGCGCCAGCAGCTTTTCGGGACAGCTCTACGAGCAGTACTTC.

This chain uses TRBV7-8 with TRBJ2-3; a possible D gene is TRBD1 (6 bases). CDR1 is SGHVS and CDR2 is FQNEAQ in the germline V gene. Trimming shortened V by 5 bases and J by 4 bases, and 22 bases separated the two germline ends. The CDR3 loop spans 17 amino acids. CDR3 amino acids: CASSPLTGLSIADTQYF. The CDR3 DNA sequence: TGTGCCAGCAGCCCACTCACAGGGTTGAGCATCGCAGATACGCAGTATTTT.

This chain connects TRBV27 to TRBJ1-1; 11 nucleotides match TRBD1. With 5 bases clipped from V and 4 bases from J, the junction kept 9 bases outside the gene matches. Germline-derived CDR1 and CDR2 are MNHEY and SMNVEV (reference sequence). CDR3 length: 16 amino acids. The CDR3 DNA reads as TGTGCCAGCAGTGGACCGGACAGGGGGCGACGCACTGAAGCTTTCTTT. Translating it yields CASSGPDRGRRTEAFF.

This clone was picked up one time. The genes are TRBV9 and TRBJ2-2; D unresolved. The CDR3 extends over 12 amino acids. Trimming took 7 bases from V and 4 from J, leaving 8 bases between them. The germline V gene encodes CDR1 SGDLS and CDR2 YYNGEE. This CDR3 reads CASSPGTGELFF. The CDR3 DNA follows: TGTGCCAGCTCTCCGGGCACCGGGGAGCTGTTTTTT.

This sequence joins TRBV7-2 and TRBJ2-5; the D is unclear. Germline V gene sequence: CDR1 SGHTA, CDR2 FQGNSA. V was trimmed by 1 base and J by 5 bases, leaving 8 bases between them. This CDR3 region has 13 residues. CDR3 sequence (DNA): TGTGCCAGCAGCTTAGTCAGCTATGAGACCCAGTACTTC. Translated: CASSLVSYETQYF.

The V and J genes are TRBV9 and TRBJ2-5; TRBD1 agrees at 11 bases. CDR3 size: 14 residues. Trimming cost V 3 bases and J 5 bases; bases outside gene matches: 3. Per the germline V gene, CDR1 is SGDLS and CDR2 is YYNGEE. CDR3 in amino acids: CASSGTGGEETQYF. In nucleotides, the CDR3 is TGTGCCAGCAGCGGGACAGGGGGCGAGGAGACCCAGTACTTC. The full variable domain, with the rest looked up from reference TRBV9 and TRBJ2-5, is DSGVTQTPKHLITATGQRVTLRCSPRSGDLSVYWYQQSLDQGLQFLIQYYNGEERAKGNILERFSAQQFPDLHSELNLSSLELGDSALYFCASSGTGGEETQYFGPGTRLLVL.

The rearrangement joins TRBV7-9 to TRBJ2-7; D could derive from TRBD1 or TRBD2 (5 bases each). This CDR3 comprises 15 residues. V lost 5 bases and J lost 2, with 16 bases in between. CDR1 is SEHNR and CDR2 is FQNEAQ in the germline V gene (reference sequence). This chain's CDR3 is CASSPRGRSPYEQYF. CDR3 nucleotides: TGTGCCAGCAGCCCTAGGGGACGGAGCCCCTACGAGCAGTACTTC.

This chain uses TRBV9 with TRBJ2-7; 12 bases are a match to TRBD1. The CDR3 is made up of 15 amino acids. Germline loops: CDR1 SGDLS, CDR2 YYNGEE. The V segment lost 4 bases and the J segment 2 bases; nucleotides outside the gene matches: 4. DNA for the CDR3: TGTGCCAGCAGCACGGGACAGGGGGCCGCCTACGAGCAGTACTTC. This sequence encodes CASSTGQGAAYEQYF.

Note on this clone: At one end, the junction sequence differs from germline, possibly due to a read error. The chain has TRBV19 and TRBJ1-1, with D possibly TRBD1 on 5 matching bases. CDR1 LNHDA and CDR2 SQIVND come from the germline V gene (reference sequence). The CDR3 has 12 amino acids. CDR3 residues: CASSMTAREIIF. The CDR3 DNA reads as TGTGCCAGTAGTATGACAGCACGGGAGATAATCTTT.

Comment on this clone: This specimen includes other DNA sequences encoding the same CDR3. The V gene is TRBV9, the J gene TRBJ1-1; D gene uncertain. The germline CDR1 and CDR2 sequences are SGDLS and YYNGEE. This CDR3 is 11 amino acids long. V lost 3 bases to trimming and J lost 4 bases, with 4 bases between them. The CDR3: CASSDGTEAFF. The CDR3, as DNA: TGTGCCAGCAGCGACGGCACTGAAGCTTTCTTT.

The J gene is TRBJ2-1, the V gene TRBV7-9, with 8 bases aligning to TRBD1. Germline V gene data show CDR1 as SEHNR and CDR2 as FQNEAQ (reference sequence). J was trimmed by 5 bases and V by 2 bases; bases with no gene match: 5. This CDR3 is 15 amino acids long. The CDR3 nucleotides are TGTGCCAGCAGCTTACAGGGGGCCGTCGACAATGAGCAGTTCTTC. Encoded protein: CASSLQGAVDNEQFF. Using reference TRBV7-9 and TRBJ2-1 for the parts outside the CDR3, the full variable domain is DTGVSQNPRHKITKRGQNVTFRCDPISEHNRLYWYRQTLGQGPEFLTYFQNEAQLEKSRLLSDRFSAERPKGSFSTLEIQRTEQGDSAMYLCASSLQGAVDNEQFFGPGTRLTVL.

The CDR3 DNA follows: TGCGCCAGCAGCCAAGCAACGAAGGAAAAACTGTTTTTT. It encodes CASSQATKEKLFF. The chain carries TRBV4-3 and TRBJ1-4, with D unresolved. CDR3 length equals 13 residues. Germline CDR1 reads LGHNA; CDR2 reads YSLEER. V was clipped by 1 base and J by 8 bases, with 8 bases between them.

As to this clone: The germline gene is not matched at one end of the junction; a read error may be the cause. The genes are TRBV29-1 and TRBJ1-4, with D uncertain. The CDR3 consists of 14 residues. Germline values: CDR1 SQVTM, CDR2 ANQGSEA. The CDR3 DNA follows: TGCAGCGTTCAAGAGGACGGCTTAAATGAAAAACTGTTTTTT. Protein: CSVQEDGLNEKLFF.

The chain carries TRBV9 and TRBJ2-1, with D possibly being TRBD1 (5 bases). Germline loops: CDR1 SGDLS, CDR2 YYNGEE. V gave up 4 bases and J gave up 6 bases, with 20 bases separating them. The CDR3 is 16 amino acids. CDR3 DNA: TGTGCCAGCAGCCCCCGGAGTGACAGAAGGTCCAATGAGCAGTTCTTC. It is translated as CASSPRSDRRSNEQFF.

J is TRBJ1-6 and V is TRBV27; D not resolved. From germline, CDR1 is MNHEY and CDR2 SMNVEV (reference sequence). This CDR3 comprises 14 residues. The V gene lost 2 bases and the J gene lost 5 bases, with 7 bases spanning the gap. CDR3 sequence: CASSLDINNSPLHF. In DNA form, the CDR3 reads TGTGCCAGCAGTTTAGACATTAATAATTCACCCCTCCACTTT.

The J gene is TRBJ2-1, the V gene TRBV21-1; the table's D call, TRBD2, has no DNA check behind it. TRBV21-1 is reported as a pseudogene. The CDR3 runs to 17 residues. The CDR3 spells CASSKWGRHMAYNEQFF. Here the CDR3 DNA reads TGTGCCAGCAGCAAATGGGGGAGGCACATGGCCTACAATGAGCAGTTCTTC.

The table lists this clone with a few counts. The rearrangement joins TRBV7-2 to TRBJ2-1, with D unresolved. With 0 bases removed from V and 8 bases from J, the gap between germline ends came to 11 bases. Germline CDR1 SGHTA, CDR2 FQGNSA. The CDR3 has 14 amino acids. CDR3: CASSLARVADEQFF. The CDR3 region has the DNA TGTGCCAGCAGCTTAGCCCGGGTTGCCGATGAGCAGTTCTTC.

This clone was counted a single time. The chain couples TRBV2 to TRBJ2-7; 10 nucleotides line up with TRBD1. Trimming removed 6 bases from V and 4 bases from J; junction bases left unmatched: 9. The CDR3 loop spans 15 amino acids. Per the germline V gene, CDR1 is SNHLY and CDR2 is FYNNEI. The CDR3 here is CASRERTGGTYEQYF. CDR3 DNA sequence: TGTGCCAGCAGAGAGAGGACAGGGGGGACGTACGAGCAGTACTTC.

The rearrangement uses TRBV4-2 and TRBJ1-5; D may be TRBD1 (6 bases). The V end lost 4 bases, the J end lost 0 bases, and 19 bases lay between the germline ends. The CDR3 is 18 residues long. Germline V gives CDR1 LGHNA, CDR2 YNFKEQ. CDR3 in amino acids: CASSPRRPGALSNQPQHF. The CDR3 DNA sequence: TGTGCCAGCAGCCCCCGAAGGCCAGGGGCGCTTAGCAATCAGCCCCAGCATTTT.

This clone was detected only a few times. In DNA form, the CDR3 reads TGTGCCAGCAGTTTCGGACAGGGGACTTCACCCCTCCACTTT. Translation gives CASSFGQGTSPLHF. J is TRBJ1-6 and V is TRBV6-5; 9 bases agree with TRBD1. From germline, CDR1 is MNHEY and CDR2 SVGAGI. Trimming took 4 bases from V and 9 from J; bases not matched to a gene: 4. There are 14 residues in the CDR3.

The chain links TRBV5-1 to TRBJ1-2; unclear D gene. With 1 base removed from V and 3 bases from J, the gap between germline ends came to 13 bases. The CDR3 totals 15 residues. CDR1 SGHRS and CDR2 YFSETQ come from the germline V gene. The DNA of the CDR3 is TGCGCCAGCAGCTTGAGGATAGGAGGCGACTATGGCTACACCTTC. It codes for CASSLRIGGDYGYTF.

The chain carries TRBV5-1 and TRBJ2-4; TRBD1 might be the D (6 bases). The CDR3 length is 15 residues. Trimming pared 0 bases from V and 2 bases from J, leaving 9 bases between. The germline V gene encodes CDR1 SGHRS and CDR2 YFSETQ. The CDR3 spells CASSLAGATKNIQYF. In nucleotides, the CDR3 is TGCGCCAGCAGCTTGGCAGGGGCAACCAAAAACATTCAGTACTTC.

The V gene is TRBV7-2, the J gene TRBJ2-3, with D unresolved. Germline lookup yields CDR1 SGHTA and CDR2 FQGNSA. Trimming removed 3 bases from V and 5 bases from J, with 6 bases in between. CDR3 length equals 12 residues. CDR3: CASSFAEDTQYF. The CDR3 DNA follows: TGTGCCAGCAGCTTCGCAGAAGATACGCAGTATTTT.

J is TRBJ2-5 and V is TRBV28, with D possibly being TRBD1 or TRBD2 (6 bases each). Germline CDR1 and CDR2: MDHEN and SYDVKM. The CDR3 spans 14 residues. Trimming cost V 5 bases and J 2 bases, with 12 bases left between them. For the CDR3, the DNA is TGTGCCAGCAGTCTAAGGAGGGGGCAAGAGACCCAGTACTTC. Translating it yields CASSLRRGQETQYF.

The chain is built from TRBV10-3 and TRBJ2-7, with 8 bases aligning to TRBD2. This CDR3 comprises 14 residues. CDR1 ENHRY and CDR2 SYGVKD come from the germline V gene. J gave up 6 bases and V 6 bases, and 10 bases lay outside the gene matches. In DNA, the CDR3 is TGTGCCATCAGATCCGGGACTAGTTCCGCCGAGCAGTACTTC. Protein product: CAIRSGTSSAEQYF.

This clone was seen just once. The chain is built from TRBV29-1 and TRBJ2-7, with D perhaps being TRBD1 or TRBD2 (5 bases each). From germline, CDR1 is SQVTM and CDR2 ANQGSEA. The CDR3 contains 14 residues. V lost 7 bases, J lost 3 bases, and 19 bases lay in between. The CDR3 region is CSASKGREFYEQYF. The CDR3 DNA reads as TGCAGCGCTTCCAAAGGCAGGGAGTTCTACGAGCAGTACTTC.

The chain has TRBV30 and TRBJ1-5; D is perhaps TRBD1 (6 bases). V was trimmed by 1 base and J by 3 bases, leaving 7 bases between them. This CDR3 comprises 13 residues. Germline V lookup: CDR1 GTSNPN, CDR2 SVGIG (reference sequence). In DNA form, the CDR3 reads TGTGCCTGGAGTGGGGACACCAATCAGCCCCAGCATTTT. It translates to CAWSGDTNQPQHF.

J is TRBJ1-2 and V is TRBV4-2; D is unclear. Germline CDR1 and CDR2: LGHNA and YNFKEQ. The length of the CDR3 is 16 residues. Deletions cut 2 bases from V and 2 bases from J, with 15 bases between. The DNA for the CDR3 is TGTGCCAGCAGCCAAATGAAAATAGGACTAAACTATGGCTACACCTTC. Its protein is CASSQMKIGLNYGYTF.

The V gene is TRBV5-8, the J gene TRBJ2-7; D might be TRBD2 (5 bases). The CDR3 spans 13 residues. Germline assignment: CDR1 SGHTS and CDR2 YDEGEE. V was cut by 2 bases and J by 3 bases, with 9 bases left in between. The CDR3 loop reads CASSFRGVYEQYF. The CDR3, as DNA: TGTGCCAGCAGCTTTCGGGGAGTCTACGAGCAGTACTTC.